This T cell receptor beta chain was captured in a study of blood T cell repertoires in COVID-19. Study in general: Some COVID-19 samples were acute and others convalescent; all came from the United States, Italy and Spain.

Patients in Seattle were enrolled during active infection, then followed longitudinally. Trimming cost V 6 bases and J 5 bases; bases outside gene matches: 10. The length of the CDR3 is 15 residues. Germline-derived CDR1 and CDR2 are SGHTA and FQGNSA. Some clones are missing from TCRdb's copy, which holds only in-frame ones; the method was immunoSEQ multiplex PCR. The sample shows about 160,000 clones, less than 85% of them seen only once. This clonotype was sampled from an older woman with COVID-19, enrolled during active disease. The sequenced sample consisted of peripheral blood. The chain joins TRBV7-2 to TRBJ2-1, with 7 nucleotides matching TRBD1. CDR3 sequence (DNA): TGTGCCAGCAGGGCCGACAGGGCTGGGCACAATGAGCAGTTCTTC. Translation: CASRADRAGHNEQFF.